A single sample is the source of the 3 T cell receptor beta chains below, sequenced in a study of cytomegalovirus exposure and HLA in healthy donors. PCR employed 60 Vbeta and 13 Jbeta primers. The protocol was immunoSEQ multiplex PCR, while the TCRdb copy is restricted to in-frame clones and leaves out a portion. This sample has roughly 100,000 clones, with around three fifths found just once. Sequenced sample: PBMCs. Receptor source: a boy younger than 18 in good health and CMV-seropositive.

Here the CDR3 DNA reads TGTGCCAGCAGTTTCAACAGGGGTGGTGAAGCTTTCTTT. Translating gives CASSFNRGGEAFF. J is TRBJ1-1 and V is TRBV27; 7 bases are shared with TRBD1. Trimming cost V 3 bases and J 7 bases; bases outside gene matches: 5. CDR1 MNHEY and CDR2 SMNVEV come from the germline V gene (reference sequence). This CDR3 is built from 13 residues.

The chain couples TRBV2 to TRBJ2-2; 12 positions agree with TRBD2. Germline CDR1 and CDR2: SNHLY and FYNNEI. The trim removed 10 bases at V and 9 bases at J, leaving 9 bases unmatched. The CDR3 extends over 14 amino acids. The CDR3 sequence: CAILAGGFERELFF. CDR3 sequence (DNA): TGTGCCATCCTAGCGGGGGGGTTTGAGCGGGAGCTGTTTTTT.

The chain employs TRBV11-2 and TRBJ2-5; D may be TRBD2 (7 bases). The CDR3 extends over 15 amino acids. CDR1 SGHAT and CDR2 FQNNGV come from the germline V gene. V lost 0 bases to trimming and J lost 2 bases, with 10 bases between them. Here the CDR3 reads CASSLDRGGQETQYF. The CDR3 DNA sequence: TGTGCCAGCAGCTTAGACAGGGGAGGGCAAGAGACCCAGTACTTC.